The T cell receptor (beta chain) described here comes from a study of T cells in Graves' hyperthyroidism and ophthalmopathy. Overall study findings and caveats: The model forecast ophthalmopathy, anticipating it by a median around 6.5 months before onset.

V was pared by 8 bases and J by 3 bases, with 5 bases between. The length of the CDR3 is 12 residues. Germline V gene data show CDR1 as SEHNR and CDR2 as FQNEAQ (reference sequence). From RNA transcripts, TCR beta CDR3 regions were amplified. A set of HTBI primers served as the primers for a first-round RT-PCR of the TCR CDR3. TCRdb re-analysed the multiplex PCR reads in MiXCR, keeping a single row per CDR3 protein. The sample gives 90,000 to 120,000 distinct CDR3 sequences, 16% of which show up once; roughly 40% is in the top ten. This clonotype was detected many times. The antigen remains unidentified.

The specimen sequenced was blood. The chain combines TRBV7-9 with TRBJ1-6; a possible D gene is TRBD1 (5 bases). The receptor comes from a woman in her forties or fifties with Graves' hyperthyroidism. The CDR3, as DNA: TGTGCCAGCCAGGGCTATAATTCACCCCTCCACTTT. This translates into CASQGYNSPLHF. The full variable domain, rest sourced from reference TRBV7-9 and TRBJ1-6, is DTGVSQNPRHKITKRGQNVTFRCDPISEHNRLYWYRQTLGQGPEFLTYFQNEAQLEKSRLLSDRFSAERPKGSFSTLEIQRTEQGDSAMYLCASQGYNSPLHFGNGTRLTVT.